A selection of T cell receptor beta chains follows, all from one sample in a study of T cells after yellow fever vaccination. TCRdb redid the calling of the 5' RACE reads with MiXCR, one entry per CDR3 protein. The table has 400,000 or so distinct CDR3 sequences, 6% to 8% seen once; the top ten hold about 15%. The sample consisted of PBMCs, taken 5 days after the yellow fever booster vaccination. All receptors derive from a man aged 25 to 40 who received the YFV17D yellow fever vaccine. The CDR3 runs from the conserved cysteine through the conserved F or W. The order of the fields is V gene, clone size, CDR3 protein. A clone size is listed for some rows: how often the clone was seen (once, few, many), or a class if it is expanded.

TRBV15,few,CATSGQGGSTQYF
TRBV12-3/TRBV12-4,-,CASSRDGTSYEQYF
TRBV11-2,-,CASSVMIGSGGTSGANVLTF
TRBV12-3/TRBV12-4,many,CASSRTNQPQHF
TRBV19,many,CASSTGLAGETQYF
TRBV5-4,-,CASSPERTSYNEQFF
TRBV20-1,few,CSARVLGLAGTKQYF
TRBV11-2,few,CASSLEAYGTGYSEQFF
TRBV6-2/TRBV6-3,-,CASSPTWQGFNTGELFF
TRBV13,-,CACRAHNEQFF
TRBV19,-,CASSSSTSTGSYEQYF
TRBV7-9,-,CASSTAGRASETQYF
TRBV12-3/TRBV12-4,many,CASSFFTGELFF
TRBV21-1,few,CASTPRQRKDLSKNIQYF
TRBV24-1,-,CATSDFNRHYEQFF
TRBV6-6,many,CASSFRGRSQHF
TRBV6-1,few,CASSESGRGDEQYF
TRBV5-4,many,CASSSRGGRTDTQYF
TRBV7-2,many,CASSIRIAGAYNEQFF
TRBV20-1,many,CSASRDRGYEQYF
TRBV9,many,CASSVGTHMGYTF
TRBV20-1,few,CSASAPGTAGETQYF
TRBV7-9,-,CASSPGTEGTDTQYF
TRBV14,many,CASGSRGPYEQYF
TRBV6-5,-,CASSSHFQGLGTGELFF
TRBV29-1,few,CSVDGGSRELFF
TRBV12-3/TRBV12-4,many,CASGPGGEDGYTF
TRBV9,-,CASSGQGYYGYTF
TRBV24-1,-,CATRRTGGTNEQFF
TRBV12-3/TRBV12-4,many,CASSWGTDGNTIYF
TRBV28,-,CASSSPGTSGMTADTQYF